Listed below are T cell receptor beta chains from one sample, sequenced in a study of cytomegalovirus exposure and HLA in healthy donors. Here immunoSEQ multiplex PCR was the method, and the copy in TCRdb shows in-frame clones only, minus some. The sample shows 150,000 to 200,000 clones, about 85% of them seen only once. Sample: PBMCs. The receptors were gathered from a man younger than 35 in good health and CMV-seropositive. CDR3s include the opening cysteine and the closing phenylalanine or tryptophan. D genes are given only for firm matches. Some rows have no size entry. The others give once, few or many, or a class for an expanded clone.

d_call j_call clone_size v_call cdr3_length cdr3_nt cdr3_aa
TRBD2 TRBJ2-5 . TRBV5-4 15 TGTGCCAGCTTTGAGGAGCGGGGGGGCCCCGAGACCCAGTACTTC CASFEERGGPETQYF
TRBD2 TRBJ2-7 . TRBV11-3 14 TGTGCCAGCAGCTTAGTAGCGGGGGGCTACGAGCAGTACTTC CASSLVAGGYEQYF
. TRBJ2-5 . TRBV21-1 15 TGTGCCAGCAGCAGCGGGACAGGGGGAAGAGAGACCCAGTACTTC CASSSGTGGRETQYF
. TRBJ2-3 . TRBV20-1 11 TGCAGTGCTAGACCCGTGGATACGCAGTATTTT CSARPVDTQYF
TRBD1 TRBJ1-1 once TRBV6-6 13 TGTGCCAGCAGTCCTGGACAGGGCACTGAAGCTTTCTTT CASSPGQGTEAFF
TRBD1 TRBJ2-7 . TRBV27 14 TGTGCCAGCAGTCCATGGGACAGGGTCTACGAGCAGTACTTC CASSPWDRVYEQYF
. TRBJ1-3 few TRBV11-2 14 TGTGCCAGCAGCTTAGTAGATGGTGGAAACACCATATATTTT CASSLVDGGNTIYF
. TRBJ2-1 . TRBV11-2 15 TGTGCCAGCAGCCAAGAGCCCCCGGGAGTGGGTGAGCAGTTCTTC CASSQEPPGVGEQFF
. TRBJ1-4 . TRBV5-1 13 TGCGCCAGCAGTGCAGGGTTTAGCGAAAAACTGTTTTTT CASSAGFSEKLFF
. TRBJ1-2 . TRBV5-5 15 TGTGCCAGCAGTGAGGGGGTGGGCGTCCCCTATGGCTACACCTTC CASSEGVGVPYGYTF
TRBD1 TRBJ1-1 once TRBV10-3 15 TGTGCCATCAGTGAACTCGACAGGGGGAACACTGAAGCTTTCTTT CAISELDRGNTEAFF
TRBD1 TRBJ2-7 . TRBV7-2 15 TGTGCCAGCAGCTCCCAACAGGGGGGTCTCTACGAGCAGTACTTC CASSSQQGGLYEQYF
. TRBJ2-5 . TRBV2 14 TGTGCCAGCAGTTTCGAAGTAGGGGAAGAGACCCAGTACTTC CASSFEVGEETQYF
. TRBJ2-1 . TRBV9 15 TGTGCCAGCAGCGTAACGGGTAACTCCTACAATGAGCAGTTCTTC CASSVTGNSYNEQFF
. TRBJ2-1 few TRBV9 14 TGTGCCAGCAGCCCCAGTAGGGGATCCAATGAGCAGTTCTTC CASSPSRGSNEQFF
. TRBJ2-5 . TRBV19 15 TGTGCCAGTAGTATAGGGGCAGGGGCCCAAGAGACCCAGTACTTC CASSIGAGAQETQYF
TRBD2 TRBJ2-3 . TRBV7-9 17 TGTGCCAGCAGCTTAGCTAATTGGACTAGCTTCGGAGATACGCAGTATTTT CASSLANWTSFGDTQYF
TRBD2 TRBJ2-7 once TRBV5-4 17 TGTGCCAGCAGCTTGGGCGGACTAGCGGGCTCCTCCTACGAGCAGTACTTC CASSLGGLAGSSYEQYF
. TRBJ2-1 . TRBV29-1 10 TGCAGCGCTAAAGACGGGGAGCAGTTCTTC CSAKDGEQFF
TRBD1 TRBJ1-6 . TRBV5-5 17 TGTGCCAGCAGCTTAACAGGGGGGAGGTCCTATAATTCACCCCTCCACTTT CASSLTGGRSYNSPLHF
. TRBJ1-3 . TRBV5-6 15 TGTGCCAGCAGCTTGGTTGCAGGGCCAGGAAACACCATATATTTT CASSLVAGPGNTIYF
TRBD2 TRBJ2-3 . TRBV29-1 14 TGCAGCGTTGTCAGCGGGGGGGCGTTAGATACGCAGTATTTT CSVVSGGALDTQYF
. TRBJ2-3 once TRBV4-1 17 TGCGCCAGCAGCCAAGGGGGGGGGCTAGGGCCTACAGATACGCAGTATTTT CASSQGGGLGPTDTQYF
. TRBJ2-5 . TRBV6-5 16 TGTGCCAGCAGTTACTCGGGGCAGGGGGGTCAAGAGACCCAGTACTTC CASSYSGQGGQETQYF
. TRBJ1-1 . TRBV10-3 15 TGTGCCATCAGCCAACCTCTGGGGGGTGGAACTGAAGCTTTCTTT CAISQPLGGGTEAFF
TRBD1 TRBJ1-2 . TRBV10-2 15 TGCGCCAGCAGTGATCCGGGACAGGGGGCCGATGGCTACACCTTC CASSDPGQGADGYTF
TRBD1 TRBJ2-1 once TRBV19 15 TGTGCCAGTAGTTTTTCAGGGGGCGGTAACAATGAGCAGTTCTTC CASSFSGGGNNEQFF
. TRBJ2-7 few TRBV7-2 14 TGTGCCAGCAGGCCGGGAGCGTACTCCTACGAGCAGTACTTC CASRPGAYSYEQYF
. TRBJ1-6 . TRBV11-2 17 TGTGCCAGCAGCTTCCCCCTCGACAGGAGCCCTTTCCGGACCCTCCACTTT CASSFPLDRSPFRTLHF
. TRBJ1-1 . TRBV18 14 TGTGCCAGCTCACCTATGGGGCCGAACACTGAAGCTTTCTTT CASSPMGPNTEAFF
. TRBJ2-2 . TRBV9 15 TGTGCCAGCAGCGTAGAGAGTCTAGCCCCCGGGGAGCTGTTTTTT CASSVESLAPGELFF
TRBD2 TRBJ2-3 . TRBV2 17 TGTGCCAGCAGCGAGGTAGCGGGGGGCTTCGACACAGATACGCAGTATTTT CASSEVAGGFDTDTQYF
. TRBJ1-5 . TRBV13 12 TGTGCCAGCAGCTTACCGGATCAGCCCCAGCATTTT CASSLPDQPQHF
. TRBJ1-1 . TRBV27 12 TGTGCCAGCAGTCTAAAAACAGGAGAAGCTTTCTTT CASSLKTGEAFF
. TRBJ2-6 . TRBV30 13 TGTGCCTGGAGGCCGGGACATCCCAGCGGCCTGACTTTC CAWRPGHPSGLTF
. TRBJ2-5 . TRBV5-5 14 TGTGCCAGCAGCCCCGGGACAAACCAAGAGACCCAGTACTTC CASSPGTNQETQYF
TRBD1 TRBJ1-4 few TRBV5-4 14 TGTGCCAGCAGTCCGGAGGGGGCGGGGGAAAAACTGTTTTTT CASSPEGAGEKLFF
. TRBJ1-1 . TRBV29-1 14 TGCAGCGTTGCAGGTGGGGGCTGGAACACTGAAGCTTTCTTT CSVAGGGWNTEAFF
TRBD2 TRBJ2-5 . TRBV9 16 TGTGCCAGCAGCGCGGGGCTGACTAGCGCTCAAGAGACCCAGTACTTC CASSAGLTSAQETQYF
. TRBJ2-7 . TRBV27 15 TGTGCCAGCAGTTTATCGTACCGGGACATCCACGAGCAGTACTTC CASSLSYRDIHEQYF
TRBD2 TRBJ2-4 . TRBV6-4 15 TGTGCCAGCAGTGACACGGGGGGAGCCAAAAACATTCAGTACTTC CASSDTGGAKNIQYF
TRBD1 TRBJ2-7 . TRBV15 15 TGTGCCACCAGCAAGGGGACAGGGAGTCCCTACGAGCAGTACTTC CATSKGTGSPYEQYF
. TRBJ2-7 . TRBV13 12 TGTGCCAGCAGCTCTGACAGCTACGAGCAGTACTTC CASSSDSYEQYF